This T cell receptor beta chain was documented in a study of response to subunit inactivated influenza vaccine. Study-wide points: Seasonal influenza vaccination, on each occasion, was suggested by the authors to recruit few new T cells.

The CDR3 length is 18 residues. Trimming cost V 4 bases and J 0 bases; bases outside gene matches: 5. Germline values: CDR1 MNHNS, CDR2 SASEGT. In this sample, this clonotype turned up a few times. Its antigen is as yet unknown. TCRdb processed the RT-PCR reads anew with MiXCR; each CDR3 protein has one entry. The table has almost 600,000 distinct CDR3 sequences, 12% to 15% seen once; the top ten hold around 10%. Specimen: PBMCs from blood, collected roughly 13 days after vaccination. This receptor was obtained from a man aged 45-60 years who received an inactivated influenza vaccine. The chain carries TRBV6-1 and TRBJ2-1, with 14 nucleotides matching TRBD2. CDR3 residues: CASSGGTSGGLSYNEQFF. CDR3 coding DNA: TGTGCCAGCAGTGGAGGGACTAGCGGGGGCCTCTCCTACAATGAGCAGTTCTTC.